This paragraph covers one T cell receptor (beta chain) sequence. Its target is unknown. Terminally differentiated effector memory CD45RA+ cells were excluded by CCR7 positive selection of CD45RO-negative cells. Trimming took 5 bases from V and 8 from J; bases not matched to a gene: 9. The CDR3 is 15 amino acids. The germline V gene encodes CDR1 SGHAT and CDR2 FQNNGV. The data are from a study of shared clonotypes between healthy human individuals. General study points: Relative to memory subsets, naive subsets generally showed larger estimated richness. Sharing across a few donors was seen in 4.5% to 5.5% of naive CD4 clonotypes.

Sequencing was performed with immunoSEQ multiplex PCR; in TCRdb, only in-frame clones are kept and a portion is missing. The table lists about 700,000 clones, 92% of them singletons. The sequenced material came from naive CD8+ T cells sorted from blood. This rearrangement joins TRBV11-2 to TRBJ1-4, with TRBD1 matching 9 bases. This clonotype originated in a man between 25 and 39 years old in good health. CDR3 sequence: CASSRLDRGEEKLFF. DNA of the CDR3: TGTGCCAGCAGCCGACTGGACAGGGGAGAAGAAAAACTGTTTTTT.